The TCR beta chain described here comes from a study of T cell responses to AZD1222 COVID-19 vaccine (dated by TCRdb to the early 2020s). General notes on the study: A total of over 230 trial participants underwent TCR sequencing, of whom 207 had received two doses of AZD1222 and about 25 had received two doses of the MenACWY control vaccine. Trial participants were enrolled by age into 18-55, 56-69 and 70-plus year subgroups, with around 140, 26 and 57 TCR-sequenced participants respectively.

The study at large found these results: A significant rise in spike-specific TCR breadth and depth was observed after two AZD1222 doses relative to day 0 and relative to MenACWY recipients. Conclusions about previously exposed vaccinees are limited because only six or seven AZD1222 recipients were SARS-CoV-2 seropositive at baseline. Because no day 14 peak-response samples were available, the repertoires could be characterized only after the peak T cell response. Participants were mostly white British, with more females than males. The authors suggested clonal diversity may have been underestimated. Reportedly, almost half of the unique spike-specific TCRs recognized epitopes lying outside the regions that are mutated in the B.1.351 and B.1.1.7 variants. Vaccine-associated CD4 TCRs spanned the whole spike protein, with dominant responses in regions 160-218 and 743-854. The 56-69-year group was small, and its depth increase did not reach significance, likely because of low power.

Concerning this clone: Its antigen is currently not known. No clone much larger than this one lies a single base away; base qualities are absent.

The label giving this sample's time point can be read as: about 28 days (+/-7) after the second vaccine dose. AZD1222 recipients given second doses at about 4 weeks or at about 12 weeks were pooled, since spike-specific TCR depth and breadth were not found to differ between the two schedules. Vaccinee samples came from UK trials COV001 and COV002, including a single-blind randomized controlled phase 2/3 trial of AZD1222 (ChAdOx1 nCoV-19) in healthy adults. For TCRbeta chain sequencing, PBMC samples from trial participants were taken at day 0 and at day 28 after the second dose. The CDR3 regions of human TCRbeta chains were analyzed by immunosequencing. On the authors' methods: Repertoire TCRs were checked for matches against a reference library of SARS-CoV-2-specific TCRs that had been generated using the MIRA antigen-specificity platform. Breadth was defined as the fraction of unique TCRs that were SARS-CoV-2-associated. Depth was defined as the fraction of total T cells that were SARS-CoV-2-associated. Using the MIRA data, every spike-specific TCR was mapped to the spike region that the TCR reacted to and assigned to either a CD4 or a CD8 class. Log10-transformed breadth and depth values were compared by one-way ANOVA with Sidak's multiple comparisons tests. In TCRdb, the immuneACCESS table is reduced to in-frame sequences with V and J assigned. These tables do not hold every clone; where another copy was compared, an unresolved V gene accounts for under half, and the others remain unexplained. D and trimming come from the DNA, and the V and J calls and clone size come from that table. The sample table records approximately 150,000 clones; around 92% of these occur just once. The top ten constitute about 1.1% of the sample.

The CDR3 starts with the cysteine, ends with the phenylalanine, and has 14 residues. Only CDR3 DNA remains: 42 bases, in frame from the first base. Reading the germline V gene (reference sequence) gives CDR1 DFQATT and CDR2 SNEGSKA. V ends up 3 bases short and J 1 base short, with an unmatched junction base count of 2. Here the sequenced sample was peripheral blood, taken 28 days after the second AZD1222 dose. The receptor chain draws on TRBV20-1 and TRBJ1-1; 10 nucleotides in the junction match TRBD1. The clonotype was recovered from an adult who received the AZD1222 COVID-19 vaccine. For the CDR3, the sequence is CSASGDRGNTEAFF. Here is the DNA: TGCAGTGCTAGTGGGGACAGGGGGAACACTGAAGCTTTCTTT.